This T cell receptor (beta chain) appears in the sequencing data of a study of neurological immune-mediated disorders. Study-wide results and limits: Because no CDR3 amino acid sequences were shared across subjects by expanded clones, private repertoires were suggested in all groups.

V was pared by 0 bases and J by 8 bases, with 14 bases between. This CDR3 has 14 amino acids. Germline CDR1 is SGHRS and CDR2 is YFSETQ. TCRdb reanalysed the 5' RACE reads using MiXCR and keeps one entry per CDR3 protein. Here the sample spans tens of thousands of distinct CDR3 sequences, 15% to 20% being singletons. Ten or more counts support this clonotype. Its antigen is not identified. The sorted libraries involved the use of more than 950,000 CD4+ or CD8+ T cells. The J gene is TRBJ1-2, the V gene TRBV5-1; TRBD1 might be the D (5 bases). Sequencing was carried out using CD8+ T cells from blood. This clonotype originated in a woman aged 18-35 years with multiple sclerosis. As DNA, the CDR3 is TGCGCCAGCAGCTTGGGACAGCCACTCCTGGGCTACACCTTC. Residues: CASSLGQPLLGYTF.